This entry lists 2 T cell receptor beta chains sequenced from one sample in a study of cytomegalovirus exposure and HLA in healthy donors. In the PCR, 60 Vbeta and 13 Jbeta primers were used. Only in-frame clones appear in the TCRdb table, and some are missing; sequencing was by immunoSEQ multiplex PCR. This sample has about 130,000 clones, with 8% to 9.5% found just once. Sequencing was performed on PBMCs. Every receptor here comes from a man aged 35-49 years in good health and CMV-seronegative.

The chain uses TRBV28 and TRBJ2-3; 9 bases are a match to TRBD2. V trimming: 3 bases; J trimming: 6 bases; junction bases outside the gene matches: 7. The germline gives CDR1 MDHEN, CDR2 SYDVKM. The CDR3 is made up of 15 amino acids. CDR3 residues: CASSFLRGGSDTQYF. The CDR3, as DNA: TGTGCCAGCAGTTTCTTGCGGGGGGGCTCTGATACGCAGTATTTT. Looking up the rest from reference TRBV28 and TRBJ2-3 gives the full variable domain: DVKVTQSSRYLVKRTGEKVFLECVQDMDHENMFWYRQDPGLGLRLIYFSYDVKMKEKGDIPEGYSVSREKKERFSLILESASTNQTSMYLCASSFLRGGSDTQYFGPGTRLTVL.

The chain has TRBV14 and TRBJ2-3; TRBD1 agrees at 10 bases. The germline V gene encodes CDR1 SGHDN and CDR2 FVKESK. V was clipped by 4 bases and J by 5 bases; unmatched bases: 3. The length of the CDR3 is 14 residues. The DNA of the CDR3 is TGTGCCAGCAGCCGGGGGACAGGGGAAGATACGCAGTATTTT. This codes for CASSRGTGEDTQYF.